The rows below give T cell receptor beta chains drawn from one sample of a study of shared clonotypes between healthy human individuals. TCRdb keeps only in-frame clones here, not all; method: immunoSEQ multiplex PCR. The sample holds millions of clones, 80% to 95% seen once. The sample was naive CD4+ T cells from PBMCs. These receptors all stem from a man younger than 35 in good health. Some clones in this sample may be carry-over from other donors' samples. CDR3s leave out the opening cysteine and the closing phenylalanine or tryptophan. A row's size may be missing; if present it is once, few, many or a size class.

abundance,v_gene,j_gene,CDR3aa
.,TRBV7-2,TRBJ2-7,ASSSPGERSSYEQY
.,TRBV4-2,TRBJ1-5,ASSQEGGNQPQH
.,TRBV19,TRBJ1-4,ASSAPRDVQSNEKLF
.,TRBV11-3,TRBJ1-1,ASSLTEQGEAF
.,TRBV11-2,TRBJ2-4,ASSLQGNIQY
.,TRBV18,TRBJ1-2,ASSPGTDDYGYT
once,TRBV7-3,TRBJ2-5,ASSLGIEARETQY
.,TRBV10-3,TRBJ2-3,AASRDQDTQY
.,TRBV9,TRBJ1-3,ASSVGSSGNTIY
.,TRBV7-3,TRBJ2-1,ASSLRSQGWNEQF
.,TRBV6-6,TRBJ1-5,ASSYRRNQPQH
once,TRBV5-1,TRBJ2-5,ASSSTGPETQY
.,TRBV7-2,TRBJ2-5,ASSLERFETQY
once,TRBV5-1,TRBJ2-2,ASSSQGSGELF
.,TRBV4-1,TRBJ1-1,ASSRRVWEVGTEAF
once,TRBV23-1,TRBJ1-2,ASSQSDMGARGYT
.,TRBV9,TRBJ2-2,ASSPGGRGVNTGELF
.,TRBV5-4,TRBJ2-3,ASSLAQIEGSN
.,TRBV29-1,TRBJ2-7,SVRGTGAHEQY
.,TRBV7-6,TRBJ1-5,ASSSGRGQDSNQPQH
.,TRBV4-1,TRBJ2-1,ASSLSPLNYNEQF
.,TRBV28,TRBJ1-2,ASSFTANYGYT
.,TRBV28,TRBJ2-7,ASSRLTGTHTYEQY
.,TRBV30,TRBJ2-7,AWSVGHSYEQY
.,TRBV7-8,TRBJ1-5,ASSPYSNQPQH
.,TRBV28,TRBJ2-3,ASRTRRQTDTQY
once,TRBV10-3,TRBJ2-7,AASTSGMGYEQY
.,TRBV19,TRBJ2-5,ATKGLQETQY
once,TRBV28,TRBJ2-1,ASSVGSGRWNEQF
.,TRBV7-2,TRBJ1-3,ASSSQGGPGNTIY
.,TRBV27,TRBJ2-7,ASRRAGGPGNEQY
once,TRBV4-1,TRBJ2-7,ASSLLHADSSYEQY
.,TRBV28,TRBJ2-1,ASSLWASGVVYEQF
.,TRBV10-2,TRBJ2-1,ASSAGTGRREQF
.,TRBV7-2,TRBJ2-3,ASSYGWGLREGTDTQY
.,TRBV5-1,TRBJ1-1,ASSSGGMNTEAF
once,TRBV28,TRBJ2-5,ASSLELAGGSQETQY
.,TRBV7-6,TRBJ1-4,ASSLRPATNEKLF
.,TRBV28,TRBJ1-1,ASSSPGQEGNTEAF
.,TRBV10-3,TRBJ1-5,AIRGSGNNQPQH
.,TRBV2,TRBJ2-5,ASSGTGTPETQY
.,TRBV28,TRBJ2-7,ASGLGGGSYEQY
.,TRBV28,TRBJ2-7,ASSLFIGRIAGGEQY
.,TRBV27,TRBJ1-1,ASGGQGNAEAF
.,TRBV19,TRBJ2-7,ASSIGDTNYEQY
few,TRBV5-1,TRBJ1-1,ASSLVGTGTEAF